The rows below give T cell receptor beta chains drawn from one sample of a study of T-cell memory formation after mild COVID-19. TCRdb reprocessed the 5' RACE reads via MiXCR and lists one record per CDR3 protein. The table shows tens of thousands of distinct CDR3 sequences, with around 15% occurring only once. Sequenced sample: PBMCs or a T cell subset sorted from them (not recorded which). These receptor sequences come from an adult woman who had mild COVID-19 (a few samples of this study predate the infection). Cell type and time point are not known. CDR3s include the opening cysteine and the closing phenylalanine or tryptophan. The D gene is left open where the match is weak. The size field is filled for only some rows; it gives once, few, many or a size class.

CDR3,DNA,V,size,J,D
CASSEARQGPLREQYF,TGTGCCAGCAGTGAAGCCCGGCAGGGCCCTCTGAGGGAGCAGTACTTC,TRBV6-1,NA,TRBJ2-7,NA
CASGGWDEQYF,TGTGCCAGCGGGGGATGGGACGAGCAGTACTTC,TRBV5-8,few,TRBJ2-7,NA
CASTGRGGTGTGELFF,TGCGCCAGCACCGGAAGGGGGGGGACAGGCACCGGGGAGCTGTTTTTT,TRBV4-1,NA,TRBJ2-2,NA
CASSPPDREHEQYF,TGTGCCAGCAGCCCCCCGGACAGGGAACACGAGCAGTACTTC,TRBV7-8,many,TRBJ2-7,TRBD1
CASSQERSGGPTGELFF,TGCGCCAGCAGCCAAGAAAGGTCGGGAGGCCCAACCGGGGAGCTGTTTTTT,TRBV4-3,NA,TRBJ2-2,TRBD2
CASSSLAGGHNEQFF,TGTGCCAGCAGCTCACTAGCGGGGGGCCACAATGAGCAGTTCTTC,TRBV11-2,NA,TRBJ2-1,TRBD2
CASSKLRSGRRDTQYF,TGTGCCAGCAGCAAATTGCGGAGCGGGAGGAGAGATACGCAGTATTTT,TRBV21-1,NA,TRBJ2-3,NA
CASGTPGTGDNEQFF,TGTGCTAGTGGTACTCCCGGGACAGGGGACAATGAGCAGTTCTTC,TRBV12-5,few,TRBJ2-1,TRBD1
CASSPTLGLSLNEQFF,TGCGCCAGCAGCCCGACGCTAGGATTGTCCCTCAATGAGCAGTTCTTC,TRBV4-1,NA,TRBJ2-1,NA
CASSLFPDPTAETQYF,TGTGCCAGCAGTTTGTTTCCTGACCCCACGGCGGAGACCCAGTACTTC,TRBV12-3/TRBV12-4,NA,TRBJ2-5,NA
CASSQEEYYNEQFF,TGTGCCAGCAGCCAAGAAGAATACTACAATGAGCAGTTCTTC,TRBV3-1,few,TRBJ2-1,NA
CASSQDTGTSSYEQYF,TGCGCCAGCAGCCAAGACACAGGAACTAGCTCCTACGAGCAGTACTTC,TRBV4-3,NA,TRBJ2-7,NA
CASSKLGQGYTIYF,TGTGCCAGCAGCAAACTTGGACAGGGCTACACCATATATTTT,TRBV27,few,TRBJ1-3,TRBD1
CASSYIAYEQYF,TGTGCCAGCAGTTACATAGCCTACGAGCAGTACTTC,TRBV12-3/TRBV12-4,few,TRBJ2-7,NA
CASSYSRGHEQYF,TGTGCCAGCAGTTACAGCAGGGGACACGAGCAGTACTTC,TRBV6-5,NA,TRBJ2-7,NA
CASSLSQPGLGLETQYF,TGTGCCAGCAGTTTAAGCCAACCGGGACTAGGATTGGAGACCCAGTACTTC,TRBV12-3/TRBV12-4,NA,TRBJ2-5,TRBD2
CASSPGTGGVYGYTF,TGCGCCAGCAGCCCCGGGACAGGGGGCGTCTATGGCTACACCTTC,TRBV4-1,NA,TRBJ1-2,TRBD1
CASRPQGYAYGYTF,TGTGCCAGCAGGCCTCAGGGATATGCCTATGGCTACACCTTC,TRBV12-3/TRBV12-4,NA,TRBJ1-2,NA
CASSLFPGTDTQYF,TGTGCCAGCAGTTTGTTCCCGGGGACAGATACGCAGTATTTT,TRBV12-3/TRBV12-4,few,TRBJ2-3,NA
CSVEFGGLGSYTF,TGCAGCGTTGAATTCGGGGGGTTAGGAAGCTACACCTTC,TRBV29-1,NA,TRBJ1-2,NA
CASSFTGSGTDTQYF,TGCGCCAGCAGCTTCACGGGAAGCGGCACAGATACGCAGTATTTT,TRBV5-1,NA,TRBJ2-3,NA
CASTPQLSYSPLHF,TGTGCCAGCACCCCCCAGTTAAGCTATTCACCCCTCCACTTT,TRBV27,NA,TRBJ1-6,NA
CASSLGDAGSRYEQYF,TGTGCCAGCAGCTTAGGGGATGCGGGGAGTAGGTACGAGCAGTACTTC,TRBV7-9,many,TRBJ2-7,NA
CASSLISGEYNEQFF,TGTGCCAGCAGCTTGATTAGCGGGGAGTACAATGAGCAGTTCTTC,TRBV5-5,NA,TRBJ2-1,TRBD2
CASSRTPSYEQYF,TGTGCCAGCAGCCGCACACCCTCCTACGAGCAGTACTTC,TRBV9,NA,TRBJ2-7,NA
CASSSYLTTRGDEQFF,TGTGCCAGCAGTTCCTACTTGACTACCAGGGGGGATGAGCAGTTCTTC,TRBV27,NA,TRBJ2-1,NA
CASSVGGQETQYF,TGTGCCAGCAGCGTCGGGGGTCAAGAGACCCAGTACTTC,TRBV9,few,TRBJ2-5,NA
CASSLQGFYEQYF,TGTGCCAGCAGCCTCCAGGGTTTTTACGAGCAGTACTTC,TRBV5-5,NA,TRBJ2-7,NA
CASSFPEGEAFF,TGTGCCAGCAGCTTCCCAGAGGGTGAAGCTTTCTTT,TRBV7-9,NA,TRBJ1-1,NA
CASSSLGASGSSTDTQYF,TGTGCCAGCAGCTCTCTGGGGGCTAGCGGGTCTAGCACAGATACGCAGTATTTT,TRBV7-9,few,TRBJ2-3,TRBD2
CASSKGVGTEAFF,TGTGCCAGCAGTAAGGGGGTTGGGACTGAAGCTTTCTTT,TRBV12-3/TRBV12-4,NA,TRBJ1-1,NA
CATRDSGGTDTQYF,TGTGCCACCCGGGACTCTGGAGGCACAGATACGCAGTATTTT,TRBV6-5,few,TRBJ2-3,NA
CASSQEASDNYGYTF,TGTGCCAGCAGCCAAGAAGCGTCAGATAACTATGGCTACACCTTC,TRBV4-2,NA,TRBJ1-2,NA
CSARVPGQNTEAFF,TGCAGTGCTAGAGTACCGGGACAGAACACTGAAGCTTTCTTT,TRBV20-1,NA,TRBJ1-1,NA
CASSQDRGSYEQYF,TGCGCCAGCAGCCAAGACAGGGGCTCCTACGAGCAGTACTTC,TRBV4-1,few,TRBJ2-7,NA
CASSYVQAISYNEQFF,TGTGCCAGCAGTTACGTGCAGGCGATCTCCTACAATGAGCAGTTCTTC,TRBV6-5,few,TRBJ2-1,NA
CASSPTQGGYGYTF,TGTGCCAGCAGCCCGACACAGGGAGGCTATGGCTACACCTTC,TRBV4-2,few,TRBJ1-2,NA
CASSRLDRGRGDTEAFF,TGTGCCAGCTCACGTTTGGACAGGGGGCGAGGGGACACTGAAGCTTTCTTT,TRBV18,NA,TRBJ1-1,TRBD1